These 24 T cell receptor beta chains were sequenced from one sample in a study of long-term antiretroviral therapy in people with HIV (dated by TCRdb to between 2021 and 2023). The immunoSEQ hsTCRB v3.0 assay was used at survey level resolution for TRB variable region sequencing. TCRdb stores this immuneACCESS table with in-frame sequences only. Part of the clones is absent; in the studies checked, under half of the shortfall reflects unresolved V genes, and no reason is known for the rest. This sample lists 30,000 or so clones; about 93% were detected once. About a tenth of the sample is held by the ten biggest clonotypes. The material sequenced was unsorted PBMCs, taken 6.2 years after starting antiretroviral therapy. The receptors stem from a man aged 40-50 years with HIV.

The J gene is TRBJ2-3, the V gene TRBV27; TRBD2 aligns across 9 bases. The germline CDR1 and CDR2 sequences are MNHEY and SMNVEV (reference sequence). This CDR3 region has 15 residues. Germline trimming cut 3 bases from V and 7 bases from J; bases unmatched to any gene: 8. The CDR3: CASSFIFSGSYTQYF. CDR3 nucleotides: TGTGCCAGCAGTTTTATCTTTAGCGGGAGTTATACGCAGTATTTT.

The chain has TRBV29-1 and TRBJ2-2, with 10 bases lining up with TRBD2. CDR3 length equals 15 residues. CDR1 SQVTM and CDR2 ANQGSEA come from the germline V gene. The junction had 6 bases not matched to a gene; V was cut back by 4 bases and J by 4 bases. The CDR3 bases are TGCAGCGTTGGGCAGGGACTAGCGCTCACCGGGGAGCTGTTTTTT. Its translation is CSVGQGLALTGELFF.

The chain employs TRBV11-2 and TRBJ2-5; 14 positions match TRBD2. This CDR3 is 19 amino acids long. V was pared by 5 bases and J by 4 bases, with 15 bases of the junction left unmatched. Per the germline V gene, CDR1 is SGHAT and CDR2 is FQNNGV. CDR3 nucleotides: TGTGCCAGCAGCATGACTAGCGGGGGGGCGGCAAACAGCTTAGAGACCCAGTACTTC. It yields the protein CASSMTSGGAANSLETQYF.

The chain carries TRBV11-2 and TRBJ2-3; 7 bases are a match to TRBD1. The CDR3 covers 16 residues. V was clipped by 5 bases and J by 9 bases; unmatched bases: 17. CDR1 and CDR2 (germline): SGHAT, FQNNGV. The CDR3 sequence is CASSPLGGITYQTQYF. The CDR3 DNA follows: TGTGCCAGCAGCCCGCTAGGGGGCATCACATACCAGACGCAGTATTTT.

This rearrangement joins TRBV10-1 to TRBJ2-2; D gene unclear. CDR1 is WNHNN and CDR2 is SYGVQD in the germline V gene (reference sequence). The CDR3 loop spans 15 amino acids. Between the trimmed V and J ends, which lost 3 bases and 7 bases, there was a span of 15 bases. The CDR3 region is CASSDNVDEGGELFF. In DNA form, the CDR3 reads TGCGCCAGCAGTGACAACGTGGATGAAGGCGGGGAGCTGTTTTTT.

CDR3 sequence reads: CASSEGGTGETQYF. The CDR3 nucleotides are TGTGCCAGCAGTGAAGGCGGGACAGGGGAGACCCAGTACTTC. The chain couples TRBV2 to TRBJ2-5; 9 positions agree with TRBD1. V lost 1 base to trimming and J lost 5 bases; unmatched junction nucleotides: 2. Per the germline V gene, CDR1 is SNHLY and CDR2 is FYNNEI. The CDR3 consists of 14 residues.

The chain combines TRBV9 with TRBJ2-1; possibly TRBD1 for D (6 bases). Trimming pared 0 bases from V and 7 bases from J, leaving 14 bases between. The V gene's germline CDR1 is SGDLS and CDR2 YYNGEE. This CDR3 is 15 amino acids long. DNA of the CDR3: TGTGCCAGCAGCGTAGAGGCAGGGGCCAATAATGAGCAGTTCTTC. Amino acids: CASSVEAGANNEQFF.

The gene calls are TRBV6-5 and TRBJ2-7; D may be TRBD1 or TRBD2 (5 bases each). Germline loops: CDR1 MNHEY, CDR2 SVGAGI. The CDR3 runs to 15 residues. V dropped 0 bases and J dropped 6 bases, with 15 bases sitting between them. The CDR3 here is CASSYSGPNLGEQYF. The CDR3 nucleotides are TGTGCCAGCAGTTACTCGGGACCAAACCTGGGCGAGCAGTACTTC.

This clone has just one count. The J gene is TRBJ2-7, the V gene TRBV7-2; 8 nucleotides match TRBD1. V lost 5 bases to trimming and J lost 2 bases; unmatched junction nucleotides: 5. CDR3 length: 14 residues. Germline V gene data show CDR1 as SGHTA and CDR2 as FQGNSA. CDR3 bases: TGTGCCAGCAGCCCCGGGACAGGACCCTACGAGCAGTACTTC. Translation: CASSPGTGPYEQYF.

The V call is TRBV27, the J call TRBJ2-7; 10 bases fit TRBD1. The J segment lost 7 bases and the V segment lost 5 bases, leaving 11 bases of the junction unmatched. The CDR3 is 15 residues long. Per the germline V gene, CDR1 is MNHEY and CDR2 is SMNVEV (reference sequence). The CDR3 is CASSLGTGVRSEQYF. The CDR3 DNA is TGTGCCAGCAGTCTAGGGACAGGGGTAAGGTCGGAGCAGTACTTC.

The J gene is TRBJ2-2, the V gene TRBV5-1, with TRBD1 matching over 8 bases. Unmatched junction bases numbered 4, after V lost 3 bases and J lost 0 bases. In germline, CDR1 is SGHRS, CDR2 YFSETQ. The CDR3 spans 16 residues. The CDR3 here is CASSSGQGANTGELFF. CDR3 nucleotides: TGCGCCAGCAGCTCCGGACAGGGAGCGAACACCGGGGAGCTGTTTTTT.

This chain joins TRBV6-5 and TRBJ2-5, with D perhaps matching TRBD2 (6 bases). Trimming cost V 0 bases and J 1 base, with 9 bases left between them. CDR1 MNHEY and CDR2 SVGAGI come from the germline V gene. The CDR3 contains 15 residues. CDR3 sequence: CASSYSGGSQETQYF. DNA of the CDR3: TGTGCCAGCAGTTACTCTGGGGGGAGCCAAGAGACCCAGTACTTC.

The J gene is TRBJ2-3, the V gene TRBV6-4; D call uncertain. Germline CDR1 and CDR2: MRHNA and SNTAGT. V lost 0 bases to trimming and J lost 2 bases, with 3 bases between them. This CDR3 has 13 residues. The DNA of the CDR3 is TGTGCCAGCAGTGACTCGACCACAGATACGCAGTATTTT. This codes for CASSDSTTDTQYF.

V usage is TRBV18 and J usage is TRBJ1-1; possibly TRBD1 for D (5 bases). Trimming took off 2 bases at V and 1 base at J, with 14 bases between the two ends. The V gene's germline CDR1 is KGHSH and CDR2 LQKENI. The CDR3 spans 16 residues. This CDR3 is CASSPEQGSKNTEAFF. The DNA for the CDR3 is TGTGCCAGCTCACCAGAGCAGGGAAGCAAGAACACTGAAGCTTTCTTT.

V gene TRBV18 combines with J gene TRBJ1-4, with 9 bases lining up with TRBD1. This CDR3 comprises 15 residues. Germline CDR1 KGHSH, CDR2 LQKENI. Trimming removed 4 bases from V and 3 bases from J; junction bases left unmatched: 3. The CDR3 DNA is TGTGCCAGCTCACGGGACAGGGAATCTAATGAAAAACTGTTTTTT. Protein: CASSRDRESNEKLFF.

This clone was observed a single time. This chain connects TRBV28 to TRBJ1-1, with a weak D call TRBD1 (5 bases). There are 18 residues in the CDR3. Germline loops: CDR1 MDHEN, CDR2 SYDVKM. V shed 6 bases and J shed 0 bases, with 23 bases lying between them. The CDR3 sequence is CASSQPKRGVFMNTEAFF. The CDR3 bases are TGTGCCAGCAGCCAACCCAAGAGGGGAGTATTCATGAACACTGAAGCTTTCTTT. Full variable domain (remainder filled in from reference TRBV28 and TRBJ1-1): DVKVTQSSRYLVKRTGEKVFLECVQDMDHENMFWYRQDPGLGLRLIYFSYDVKMKEKGDIPEGYSVSREKKERFSLILESASTNQTSMYLCASSQPKRGVFMNTEAFFGQGTRLTVV.

The V call is TRBV2, the J call TRBJ1-4; 8 bases map to TRBD1. This CDR3 has 14 residues. Germline trimming cut 6 bases from V and 3 bases from J; bases unmatched to any gene: 3. The germline gives CDR1 SNHLY, CDR2 FYNNEI. CDR3 loop: CASSLQGANEKLFF. CDR3 in DNA: TGTGCCAGCAGCTTACAGGGGGCTAATGAAAAACTGTTTTTT.

This chain connects TRBV7-9 to TRBJ1-6; 7 bases fit TRBD1. V shed 5 bases, J shed 6 bases, and the junction held 16 bases outside the gene matches. CDR1 and CDR2 (germline): SEHNR, FQNEAQ (reference sequence). CDR3 size: 18 residues. CDR3 sequence: CASSLSRISGQSNSPLHF. The CDR3 region has the DNA TGTGCCAGCAGCCTTTCTCGGATCTCGGGACAGAGTAATTCACCCCTCCACTTT.

The chain uses TRBV7-2 and TRBJ1-4; D not resolved. The V end lost 2 bases, the J end lost 6 bases, and 10 bases lay between the germline ends. Looked up from germline, CDR1 is SGHTA and CDR2 is FQGNSA. The CDR3 is made up of 14 amino acids. The CDR3 DNA reads as TGTGCCAGCAGCTTATTTCCCCCTGATGAAAAACTGTTTTTT. It is translated as CASSLFPPDEKLFF.

This clone has a single count. The V and J genes are TRBV5-5 and TRBJ1-5; D is ambiguous. The CDR3 loop spans 15 amino acids. Trimming shortened V by 0 bases and J by 2 bases, and 9 bases separated the two germline ends. From germline, CDR1 is SGHKS and CDR2 YYEKEE (reference sequence). The CDR3 coding sequence is TGTGCCAGCAGCTTGGACCCGTTGGGCAATCAGCCCCAGCATTTT. Its translation: CASSLDPLGNQPQHF.

The rearrangement links TRBV6-4 to TRBJ1-2, with D unresolved. V dropped 2 bases and J dropped 6 bases, with 19 bases sitting between them. Germline V gene data show CDR1 as MRHNA and CDR2 as SNTAGT. The CDR3 spans 16 residues. The CDR3 loop reads CASSDESEERSDGYTF. DNA for the CDR3: TGTGCCAGCAGTGACGAGTCGGAGGAAAGGTCGGATGGCTACACCTTC.

The genes are TRBV6-1 and TRBJ2-3; no reliable D call. CDR1 and CDR2 (germline): MNHNS, SASEGT. Between the trimmed V and J ends, which lost 8 bases and 2 bases, there was a span of 11 bases. CDR3 length equals 13 residues. The DNA for the CDR3 is TGTGCCAGCGGTCGGCCAGACACAGATACGCAGTATTTT. Translated, it gives CASGRPDTDTQYF.

The rearrangement joins TRBV29-1 to TRBJ2-3; 10 bases map to TRBD2. From germline, CDR1 is SQVTM and CDR2 ANQGSEA. CDR3 size: 14 residues. The CDR3 loop reads CSVDGLAGTDTQYF. CDR3 DNA sequence: TGCAGTGTAGACGGACTAGCGGGCACAGATACGCAGTATTTT.

This rearrangement joins TRBV12-1 to TRBJ1-6. TRBV12-1 is deemed a pseudogene. CDR3 length: 13 amino acids. CDR3 region: CASSFARRRPLHF. The CDR3 DNA reads TGTGCCAGCAGCTTTGCGCGTCGGCGCCCCCTCCACTTT.